Listed here are 11 T cell receptor beta chains from one sample, sequenced in a study of regulatory T cells in long-lasting Graves disease (dated by TCRdb to the early 2020s). The time point label, read with the paper, signifies: newly diagnosed GD, antithyroid drugs for less than 3 months. For both TCR sequencing and RNA sequencing, RNA was extracted from PBMCs using TRIzol. Library creation used multiplex PCR. The sequencer listed for this sample is Illumina HiSeq 4000. iRepertoire HTBI primers and Arm-PCR amplification of CDR3 regions were used to construct TCR beta libraries. Using fastp trimming at Q25 and MiXCR clonotype assembly, TCRdb reanalyzed the public sequencing data and kept in-frame beta chains. A single entry per CDR3 protein holds the most common genes and DNA from its merged rows. The sample table lists hundreds of thousands of distinct CDR3 sequences, around 12% of them with a count of one. Of the sample, more than 8% falls within the top ten clones.

These data were likewise used in another study, on T cells in Graves' hyperthyroidism and ophthalmopathy.

The sequences come from peripheral blood mononuclear cells (PBMCs), collected at new diagnosis, from a patient treated with antithyroid drugs. These receptors all stem from a woman aged 25 to 39 with Graves disease. Donor details come from another sample of the same person, matched by shared clones.

CDR3: CATSGKTSGSYEQYF. In DNA form, the CDR3 reads TGTGCCACCAGCGGAAAGACTAGCGGGAGTTACGAGCAGTACTTC. V is TRBV24-1 and J is TRBJ2-7, with 12 bases matching TRBD2. The CDR3 sequence is 15 residues long. Germline V gene lookup returns CDR1 KGHDR and CDR2 SFDVKD. V lost 7 bases and J lost 4; bases outside the gene matches: 7.

This clonotype was picked up many times. The V gene is TRBV5-6, the J gene TRBJ2-1, with a weak D call TRBD2 (6 bases). Per the germline V gene, CDR1 is SGHDT and CDR2 is YYEEEE. The V end lost 4 bases, the J end lost 10 bases, and 9 bases lay between the germline ends. The CDR3 has 11 amino acids. This chain's CDR3 is CASSVTSEQFF. In DNA, the CDR3 is TGTGCCAGCAGCGTAACTAGCGAGCAGTTCTTC.

The chain links TRBV7-2 to TRBJ2-3; D remains ambiguous. Germline CDR1 reads SGHTA; CDR2 reads FQGNSA. The CDR3 runs 13 residues. V was shortened by 0 bases and J by 8 bases, with 9 bases between the two germline ends. The CDR3 region is CASSLAIETTQYF. In DNA form, the CDR3 reads TGTGCCAGCAGCTTAGCGATCGAAACTACGCAGTATTTT.

This clonotype was observed many times. This chain joins TRBV12-3 or TRBV12-4 and TRBJ2-7, with D hard to call. This CDR3 comprises 15 residues. V dropped 5 bases and J dropped 0 bases, with 14 bases sitting between them. The CDR3 DNA reads TGTGCCAGCAGTGCGATCTTTAGACGCTCCTACGAGCAGTACTTC. Translated: CASSAIFRRSYEQYF.

The chain combines TRBV4-1 with TRBJ2-2; D not certain. Germline V gene lookup returns CDR1 MGHRA and CDR2 YSYEKL. The CDR3 covers 15 residues. Between the trimmed V and J ends, which lost 5 bases and 1 base, there was a span of 11 bases. Here the CDR3 reads CASSELTKNTGELFF. In nucleotides, the CDR3 is TGCGCCAGCAGCGAGTTAACGAAGAACACCGGGGAGCTGTTTTTT.

Turning to this clonotype: At one boundary the junction diverges from the germline segment, which might be a read error. The chain couples TRBV18 to TRBJ1-4; the D is unclear. Germline V lookup: CDR1 KGHSH, CDR2 LQKENI. This CDR3 is 13 amino acids long. The chain's CDR3 is CTSSPKANEKLFF. The CDR3 DNA reads TGTACCAGCTCACCAAAAGCTAATGAAAAACTGTTTTTT.

In this sample, this clonotype turned up many times. The chain is built from TRBV19 and TRBJ2-7, with 7 bases fitting TRBD2. Germline CDR1 LNHDA, CDR2 SQIVND (reference sequence). The ends lost 7 bases at V and 2 bases at J; junction bases unmatched: 8. This CDR3 contains 14 residues. The CDR3 nucleotides are TGTGCCAGTAAAAGGGGAGGGGAGACCTACGAGCAGTACTTC. It is translated as CASKRGGETYEQYF.

At least ten counts were recorded for this clonotype. The V and J genes are TRBV28 and TRBJ1-1; D is perhaps TRBD1 (5 bases). This CDR3 spans 12 amino acids. V was pared by 8 bases and J by 5 bases, with 12 bases between. Germline V gene lookup returns CDR1 MDHEN and CDR2 SYDVKM. The CDR3 loop is CASGAWGTEAFF. The CDR3 DNA reads TGTGCCAGCGGAGCTTGGGGGACTGAAGCTTTCTTT.

This clonotype was recorded at least ten times. The chain couples TRBV6-1 to TRBJ2-7, with 7 bases lining up with TRBD1. The V gene's germline CDR1 is MNHNS and CDR2 SASEGT. Trimming removed 10 bases from V and 1 base from J; junction bases left unmatched: 4. CDR3 length: 12 amino acids. As DNA, the CDR3 is TGTGCCACAGGACAGGTATCCTACGAGCAGTACTTC. As protein: CATGQVSYEQYF.

This clonotype was counted many times. The chain carries TRBV28 and TRBJ1-1, with a tentative D call TRBD1 (5 bases). Trimming shortened V by 6 bases and J by 4 bases, and 12 bases separated the two germline ends. Germline V lookup: CDR1 MDHEN, CDR2 SYDVKM. The CDR3 length is 13 residues. The CDR3 bases are TGTGCCAGCAGACGTCAGGGTTTCACTGAAGCTTTCTTT. Protein: CASRRQGFTEAFF.

The V gene is TRBV12-3 or TRBV12-4, the J gene TRBJ2-1; 7 positions match TRBD2. With V trimmed by 2 bases and J by 3 bases, 4 bases remained unmatched. The CDR3 is made up of 15 amino acids. The DNA of the CDR3 is TGTGCCAGCAGTTTACCTAGCGGTAACTACAATGAGCAGTTCTTC. Protein sequence: CASSLPSGNYNEQFF.